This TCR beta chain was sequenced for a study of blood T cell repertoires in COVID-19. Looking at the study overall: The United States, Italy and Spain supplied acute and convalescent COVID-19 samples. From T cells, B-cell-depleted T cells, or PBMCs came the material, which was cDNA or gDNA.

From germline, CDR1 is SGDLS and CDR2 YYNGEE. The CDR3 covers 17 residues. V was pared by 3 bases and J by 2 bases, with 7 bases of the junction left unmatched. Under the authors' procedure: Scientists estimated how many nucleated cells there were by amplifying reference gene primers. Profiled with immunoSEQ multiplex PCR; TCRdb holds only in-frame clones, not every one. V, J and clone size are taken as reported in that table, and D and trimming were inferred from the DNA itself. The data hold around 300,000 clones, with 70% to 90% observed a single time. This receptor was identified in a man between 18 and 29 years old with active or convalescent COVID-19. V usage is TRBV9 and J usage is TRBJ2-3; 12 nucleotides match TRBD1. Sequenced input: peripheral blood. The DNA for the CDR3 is TGTGCCAGCAGCGCAGGGGGACAGGGGGCGTTCACAGATACGCAGTATTTT. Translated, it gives CASSAGGQGAFTDTQYF.